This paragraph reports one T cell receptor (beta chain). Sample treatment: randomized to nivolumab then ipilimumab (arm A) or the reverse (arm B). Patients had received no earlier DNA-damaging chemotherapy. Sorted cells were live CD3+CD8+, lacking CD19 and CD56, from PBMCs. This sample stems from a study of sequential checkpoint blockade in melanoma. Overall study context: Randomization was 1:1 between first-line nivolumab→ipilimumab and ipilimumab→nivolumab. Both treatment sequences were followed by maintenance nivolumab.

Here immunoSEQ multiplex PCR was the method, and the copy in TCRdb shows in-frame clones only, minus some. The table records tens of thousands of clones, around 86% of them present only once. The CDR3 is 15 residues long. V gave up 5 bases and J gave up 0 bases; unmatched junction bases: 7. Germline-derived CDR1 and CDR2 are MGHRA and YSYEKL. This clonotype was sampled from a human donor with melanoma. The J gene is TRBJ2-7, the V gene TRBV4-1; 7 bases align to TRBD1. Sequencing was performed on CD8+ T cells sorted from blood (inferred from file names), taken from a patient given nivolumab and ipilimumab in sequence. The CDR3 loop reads CASSSRDRSSYEQYF. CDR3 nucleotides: TGCGCCAGCAGCTCTCGGGACAGAAGCTCCTACGAGCAGTACTTC.